The 13 T cell receptor beta chains listed next were all sequenced from one sample in a study of blood T cell repertoires in COVID-19. The data were produced by immunoSEQ multiplex PCR, yet TCRdb's version contains in-frame clones alone and is incomplete. The sample carries about 89,000 clones, approximately 86% recorded once. Sequenced: peripheral blood. The origin of the receptors is an older man with active or convalescent COVID-19.

The CDR3 region has the DNA TGTGCCAGCAGTGACCAACTAGTAACCGGGGAGCTGTTTTTT. Translation gives CASSDQLVTGELFF. V and J are TRBV6-1 and TRBJ2-2; possible D gene TRBD2, 5 bases. The CDR3 is 14 amino acids. The germline CDR1 and CDR2 sequences are MNHNS and SASEGT. With 3 bases removed from V and 5 bases from J, the gap between germline ends came to 10 bases.

This chain links TRBV3-1 (or the pseudogene TRBV3-2) with TRBJ2-7, with 9 bases lining up with TRBD1. Per germline, CDR1 LGHDT and CDR2 YNNKEL (reference sequence). With 2 bases clipped from V and 2 bases from J, the junction kept 1 base outside the gene matches. The CDR3 covers 14 residues. The CDR3 loop reads CASSQTGGPYEQYF. CDR3 nucleotides: TGTGCCAGCAGCCAAACAGGGGGCCCCTACGAGCAGTACTTC.

This chain links TRBV6-2 or TRBV6-3 with TRBJ2-7; 8 nucleotides agree with TRBD1. From germline, CDR1 is MNHEY and CDR2 SVGEGT. The CDR3 covers 15 residues. J was trimmed by 0 bases and V by 5 bases; bases with no gene match: 6. CDR3 DNA: TGTGCCAGCAGTGAGGGACAGGCGAGCTCCTACGAGCAGTACTTC. Protein: CASSEGQASSYEQYF.

This rearrangement joins TRBV3-1 (or the pseudogene TRBV3-2) to TRBJ2-5; the match to TRBD2 covers 8 bases. Germline values: CDR1 LGHDT, CDR2 YNNKEL (reference sequence). The J segment lost 2 bases and the V segment lost 7 bases, leaving 6 bases of the junction unmatched. The CDR3 runs to 14 residues. The CDR3 DNA follows: TGTGCCAGCACCCTTCGGGGGGGGCAAGAGACCCAGTACTTC. Translating it yields CASTLRGGQETQYF.

The chain is built from TRBV4-3 and TRBJ2-5, with 8 bases lining up with TRBD1. Germline V CDR1 and CDR2: LGHNA, YSLEER. The CDR3 runs to 15 residues. V lost 0 bases and J lost 4; bases outside the gene matches: 4. The CDR3 DNA reads TGCGCCAGCAGCCAAGACCAGGGGGCGGGAGAGACCCAGTACTTC. Amino acids: CASSQDQGAGETQYF.

J is TRBJ2-7 and V is TRBV11-3; D may correspond to TRBD1 or TRBD2 (5 bases each). The germline V gene encodes CDR1 SGHNT and CDR2 YENEEA. Trimming stripped 5 bases from V and 3 bases from J, with 17 bases between. The CDR3 loop spans 15 amino acids. Written as DNA, the CDR3 is TGTGCCAGCAGCCTAGCCCCCGACAGCCGCTACGAGCAGTACTTC. Amino acids: CASSLAPDSRYEQYF.

The rearrangement joins TRBV4-1 to TRBJ1-6; 9 bases match TRBD1. The CDR3 loop spans 17 amino acids. Losses at the gene ends were 2 bases for V and 9 bases for J; bases not matched to a gene: 11. From germline, CDR1 is MGHRA and CDR2 YSYEKL. The CDR3 spells CASSQTQTGTGSSPLHF. In nucleotides, the CDR3 is TGCGCCAGCAGCCAAACCCAAACCGGGACAGGGAGTTCACCCCTCCACTTT.

The rearrangement joins TRBV4-3 to TRBJ2-1; D is perhaps TRBD1 (5 bases). There are 13 residues in the CDR3. Germline V lookup: CDR1 LGHNA, CDR2 YSLEER. Trimming cost V 3 bases and J 8 bases, with 11 bases left between them. CDR3 amino acids: CASSHRQSYEQFF. CDR3 in DNA: TGCGCCAGCAGCCACCGACAGTCGTATGAGCAGTTCTTC.

The chain couples TRBV28 to TRBJ1-1; the D gene is possibly TRBD1 (5 bases). Germline assignment: CDR1 MDHEN and CDR2 SYDVKM. Trimming left V 5 bases short and J 4 bases short, with 14 bases between. The CDR3 sequence is 14 residues long. The CDR3: CASSHPARGTEAFF. CDR3 nucleotides: TGTGCCAGCAGTCATCCGGCTAGGGGCACTGAAGCTTTCTTT.

The J gene is TRBJ2-3, the V gene TRBV15; TRBD2 matches at 7 bases. The CDR3 totals 15 residues. V lost 1 base to trimming and J lost 3 bases; unmatched junction nucleotides: 4. Germline V lookup: CDR1 LNHNV, CDR2 YYDKDF (reference sequence). The CDR3 DNA follows: TGTGCCACCAGCAGAGGCGGGAGTTTGACAGATACGCAGTATTTT. Translation: CATSRGGSLTDTQYF.

This clone was counted once. The chain uses TRBV23-1 and TRBJ1-5; 8 bases agree with TRBD1. TRBV23-1 is an open reading frame, and its role is uncertain. This CDR3 has 15 residues. V shed 2 bases, J shed 4 bases, and the junction held 4 bases outside the gene matches. CDR3 nucleotides: TGCGCCAGCAGTCAAAGACAGGGGCGGAATCAGCCCCAGCATTTT. It is translated as CASSQRQGRNQPQHF.

This clone occurred once. This chain joins TRBV10-3 and TRBJ2-7, with 12 bases lining up with TRBD2. The V gene's germline CDR1 is ENHRY and CDR2 SYGVKD. V trimming: 3 bases; J trimming: 4 bases; junction bases outside the gene matches: 1. The CDR3 spans 14 residues. The CDR3, as DNA: TGTGCCATCAGTGAACTAGCGGGGGGATACGAGCAGTACTTC. As protein: CAISELAGGYEQYF.

The chain carries TRBV12-3 or TRBV12-4 and TRBJ2-3, with 8 bases matching TRBD1. The CDR3 runs to 12 residues. The J segment lost 11 bases and the V segment lost 7 bases, leaving 8 bases of the junction unmatched. The CDR3 nucleotides are TGTGCCAGCAAACAGGGGGTAAATATGCAGTATTTT. This encodes CASKQGVNMQYF.